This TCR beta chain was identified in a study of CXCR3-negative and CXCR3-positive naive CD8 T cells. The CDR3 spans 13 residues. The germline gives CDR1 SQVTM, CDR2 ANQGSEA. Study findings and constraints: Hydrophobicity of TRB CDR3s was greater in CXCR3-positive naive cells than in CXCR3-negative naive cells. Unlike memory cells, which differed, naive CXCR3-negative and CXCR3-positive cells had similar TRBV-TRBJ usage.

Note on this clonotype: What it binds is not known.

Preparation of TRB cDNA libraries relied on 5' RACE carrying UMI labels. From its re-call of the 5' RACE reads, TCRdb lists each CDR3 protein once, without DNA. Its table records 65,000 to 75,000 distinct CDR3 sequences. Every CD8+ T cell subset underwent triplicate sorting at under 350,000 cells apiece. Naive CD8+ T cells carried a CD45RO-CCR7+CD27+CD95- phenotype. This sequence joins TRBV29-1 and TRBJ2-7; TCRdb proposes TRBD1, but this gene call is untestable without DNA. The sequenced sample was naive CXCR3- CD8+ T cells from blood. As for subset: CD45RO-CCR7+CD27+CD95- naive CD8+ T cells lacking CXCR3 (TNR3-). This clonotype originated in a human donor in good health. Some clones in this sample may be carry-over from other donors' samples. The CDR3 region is CSVRPTGEDEQYF.